These 32 T cell receptor beta chains were sequenced from one sample in a study of T cells in Graves' hyperthyroidism and ophthalmopathy. RNA transcripts provided the source from which TCR beta CDR3 regions were amplified. Researchers ran a first-round RT-PCR on the TCR CDR3 using the HTBI primer set. TCRdb called the multiplex PCR reads again in MiXCR, with one record for every CDR3 protein. The repertoire has hundreds of thousands of distinct CDR3 sequences, around 15% of them found once; the top ten carry about 10%. Sequencing was carried out using blood. The receptors shown here come from a woman under 30 with Graves' hyperthyroidism.

As regards this clonotype: A much larger clone lies one base from this, so it may be a read error. This chain joins TRBV7-2 and TRBJ1-5; TRBD1 is a possible D gene (5 bases). Germline CDR1 and CDR2: SGHTA and FQGNSA. The CDR3 covers 14 residues. Trimming cost V 6 bases and J 0 bases, with 9 bases left between them. In DNA, the CDR3 is TGTGCCAGCAGGGGGGGAGATAGCAATCAGCCCCAGCATTTT. Translation: CASRGGDSNQPQHF.

The V gene is TRBV2, the J gene TRBJ1-5, with D possibly matching TRBD1 (6 bases). The V gene's germline CDR1 is SNHLY and CDR2 FYNNEI. The CDR3 covers 13 residues. The V and J ends lost 6 bases and 4 bases respectively, with 10 bases between them. This CDR3 reads CASRLDRNQPQHF. DNA for the CDR3: TGTGCCAGCAGGCTTGACAGGAATCAGCCCCAGCATTTT.

This clonotype has a count of ten or more. J is TRBJ2-7 and V is TRBV5-8, with 9 bases that match TRBD2. Germline V gene data show CDR1 as SGHTS and CDR2 as YDEGEE. Unmatched junction bases numbered 8, after V lost 5 bases and J lost 2 bases. CDR3 size: 15 residues. The CDR3 sequence is CASSLNSGSTYEQYF. CDR3 bases: TGTGCCAGCAGTCTAAATAGCGGGAGTACCTACGAGCAGTACTTC. Variable domain in full (rest from reference TRBV5-8 and TRBJ2-7): EAGVTQSPTHLIKTRGQQATLRCSPISGHTSVYWYQQALGLGLQFLLWYDEGEERNRGNFPPRFSGRQFPNYSSELNVNALELEDSALYLCASSLNSGSTYEQYFGPGTRLTVT.

This clonotype was counted between two and nine times. The chain has TRBV4-1 and TRBJ2-1, with a possible D match to TRBD2 (6 bases). CDR1 and CDR2 (germline): MGHRA, YSYEKL. The CDR3 spans 14 residues. The V end lost 6 bases, the J end lost 3 bases, and 12 bases lay between the germline ends. CDR3 loop: CASSTGASYNEQFF. The CDR3 bases are TGCGCCAGCAGTACGGGAGCGAGCTACAATGAGCAGTTCTTC.

For this clonotype: A read error may be the cause here, since a much bigger clone is one base away. The chain has TRBV11-3 and TRBJ2-7; TRBD1 might be the D (6 bases). The length of the CDR3 is 15 residues. In germline, CDR1 is SGHNT, CDR2 YENEEA. CDR3 DNA: TGTGCCGGCAGCTTGCGACAGGAGCCGTCCTACGAGCAGTACTTC. This sequence encodes CAGSLRQEPSYEQYF.

This clonotype was found a few times. This rearrangement joins TRBV7-8 to TRBJ2-5, with D possibly being TRBD1 (6 bases). There are 15 residues in the CDR3. From germline, CDR1 is SGHVS and CDR2 FQNEAQ. The V gene lost 0 bases and the J gene lost 1 base, with 9 bases spanning the gap. The chain's CDR3 is CASSLAGATQETQYF. CDR3 DNA sequence: TGTGCCAGCAGCTTAGCGGGGGCCACCCAAGAGACCCAGTACTTC.

About this clonotype itself: A much larger clone lies one base from this, so it may be a read error. The chain has TRBV7-8 and TRBJ2-1, with D possibly being TRBD1 or TRBD2 (7 bases each). The CDR3 has 16 amino acids. Trimming pared 0 bases from V and 6 bases from J, leaving 15 bases between. In germline, CDR1 is SGHVS, CDR2 FQNEAQ. CDR3 DNA: TGTGCCAGCAGCTTAGCGGGCGGGGGACAGCTCAATGAGCAGTTCTTC. It encodes CASSLAGGGQLNEQFF.

The rearrangement joins TRBV6-1 to TRBJ2-7, with 11 bases lining up with TRBD1. The CDR3 is 14 residues long. Germline V gene data show CDR1 as MNHNS and CDR2 as SASEGT. The trim removed 7 bases at V and 2 bases at J, leaving 4 bases unmatched. The CDR3 sequence is CASNEGQGAYEQYF. As DNA, the CDR3 is TGTGCCAGCAACGAGGGACAGGGGGCCTACGAGCAGTACTTC.

This clonotype showed up many times. The rearrangement joins TRBV20-1 to TRBJ2-3; D call uncertain. The CDR3 is 17 amino acids. V was clipped by 0 bases and J by 5 bases, with 21 bases between them. Germline CDR1 and CDR2: DFQATT and SNEGSKA (reference sequence). CDR3 region: CSARDSTRPRIIDTQYF. In nucleotides, the CDR3 is TGCAGTGCTAGAGATAGTACGAGGCCCCGGATTATAGATACGCAGTATTTT.

The chain couples TRBV29-1 to TRBJ2-5, with D unclear. This CDR3 has 13 amino acids. V was shortened by 4 bases and J by 0 bases, with 9 bases between the two germline ends. The germline CDR1 and CDR2 sequences are SQVTM and ANQGSEA. CDR3 loop: CSVAYSNQETQYF. DNA of the CDR3: TGCAGCGTTGCGTACAGTAACCAAGAGACCCAGTACTTC.

The sample holds many counts of this clonotype. The chain joins TRBV5-6 to TRBJ2-1; 7 bases are shared with TRBD2. J lost 3 bases, V lost 3 bases, and 9 bases had no gene match. The germline CDR1 and CDR2 sequences are SGHDT and YYEEEE. The CDR3 spans 16 residues. The CDR3: CASSSFLAENYNEQFF. DNA for the CDR3: TGTGCCAGCAGCTCTTTTCTAGCGGAGAACTACAATGAGCAGTTCTTC. Full variable domain (remainder filled in from reference TRBV5-6 and TRBJ2-1): DAGVTQSPTHLIKTRGQQVTLRCSPKSGHDTVSWYQQALGQGPQFIFQYYEEEERQRGNFPDRFSGHQFPNYSSELNVNALLLGDSALYLCASSSFLAENYNEQFFGPGTRLTVL.

This clonotype was detected ten times or more. This chain links TRBV6-5 with TRBJ1-2, with D possibly matching TRBD1 (6 bases). From germline, CDR1 is MNHEY and CDR2 SVGAGI. The CDR3 loop spans 18 amino acids. Deletions cut 0 bases from V and 2 bases from J, with 19 bases between. The CDR3 DNA is TGTGCCAGCAGTTACTCGATAATAACAGGGTCGGCCAACTATGGCTACACCTTC. Residues: CASSYSIITGSANYGYTF.

In its sample, this clonotype was seen a few times. This chain's CDR3 is CASRADRSSYNEQFF. CDR3 nucleotide sequence: TGTGCCAGCAGGGCAGACAGGAGCTCCTACAATGAGCAGTTCTTC. The J gene is TRBJ2-1, the V gene TRBV6-1; possibly TRBD1 for D (6 bases). There are 15 residues in the CDR3. From germline, CDR1 is MNHNS and CDR2 SASEGT. The ends were cut back, 6 bases at V and 0 bases at J, with 12 bases in the middle.

The chain carries TRBV28 and TRBJ2-1; tentative D call: TRBD1 (6 bases). The CDR3 covers 16 residues. V was shortened by 3 bases and J by 4 bases, with 16 bases between the two germline ends. Germline V gene data show CDR1 as MDHEN and CDR2 as SYDVKM. In DNA, the CDR3 is TGTGCCAGCAGTTTCCGACCCGGGACACCGTACAATGAGCAGTTCTTC. It codes for CASSFRPGTPYNEQFF.

This clonotype has a count of ten or more. The rearrangement links TRBV11-2 to TRBJ2-7; D may be TRBD1 (6 bases). CDR3 size: 15 residues. Germline CDR1 SGHAT, CDR2 FQNNGV. The germline V and J ends were trimmed by 3 bases and 2 bases, with 14 bases remaining between them. Written as DNA, the CDR3 is TGTGCCAGCAGCTTCCGGACAGTGGGCACCTACGAGCAGTACTTC. Encoded protein: CASSFRTVGTYEQYF.

This clonotype showed up many times. The V and J genes are TRBV2 and TRBJ2-7; 9 bases fit TRBD2. Per germline, CDR1 SNHLY and CDR2 FYNNEI. The CDR3 runs to 16 residues. V lost 6 bases and J lost 2; bases outside the gene matches: 11. The CDR3 DNA follows: TGTGCCAGCAGCGCGCTAGCGGGATCGGGCCCCTACGAGCAGTACTTC. It specifies CASSALAGSGPYEQYF.

The genes are TRBV4-1 and TRBJ1-4, with D perhaps TRBD1 (5 bases). Trimming pared 3 bases from V and 4 bases from J, leaving 9 bases between. Germline CDR1 and CDR2: MGHRA and YSYEKL. CDR3 size: 14 residues. Here the CDR3 DNA reads TGCGCCAGCAGCCAGACAGAAATTAATGAAAAACTGTTTTTT. This codes for CASSQTEINEKLFF.

The chain combines TRBV3-1 with TRBJ2-7; 8 positions match TRBD2. The CDR3 has 14 amino acids. CDR1 and CDR2 from the germline V gene are LGHDT and YNNKEL (reference sequence). With V trimmed by 6 bases and J by 6 bases, 10 bases remained unmatched. In nucleotides, the CDR3 is TGTGCCAGCAGTCACGTTAGCGGGAAAGGCGAGCAGTACTTC. Protein product: CASSHVSGKGEQYF.

The chain employs TRBV7-2 and TRBJ2-5; D unclear. The germline V gene has CDR1 SGHTA and CDR2 FQGNSA. V was pared by 3 bases and J by 4 bases, with 15 bases between. The CDR3 spans 15 residues. CDR3 sequence reads: CASSFRHGYRETQYF. The CDR3 DNA is TGTGCCAGCAGCTTTAGGCATGGTTATCGAGAGACCCAGTACTTC.

As to this clonotype: This sequence may be a read error, since a much larger clone differs from it by one base. The rearrangement joins TRBV30 to TRBJ1-1, with 7 bases identical to TRBD1. This CDR3 has 13 amino acids. Germline assignment: CDR1 GTSNPN and CDR2 SVGIG (reference sequence). V trimming: 8 bases; J trimming: 2 bases; junction bases outside the gene matches: 8. The CDR3, as DNA: TGTGCCCGGCAGACAGGGATTAACACTGAAGCTTTCTTT. Translating it yields CARQTGINTEAFF.

This clonotype was counted many times. This chain connects TRBV28 to TRBJ2-7; TRBD1 is a possible D gene (5 bases). CDR1 is MDHEN and CDR2 is SYDVKM in the germline V gene. The CDR3 is 15 amino acids. V was shortened by 1 base and J by 0 bases, with 10 bases between the two germline ends. The CDR3 reads CASSLSAQGSYEQYF. The CDR3 nucleotides read TGTGCCAGCAGTTTATCTGCGCAGGGCTCCTACGAGCAGTACTTC.

This clonotype was seen a single time. This chain joins TRBV3-1 and TRBJ2-7; 10 bases map to TRBD1. The CDR3 totals 14 residues. V was pared by 0 bases and J by 5 bases, with 1 base of the junction left unmatched. CDR1 is LGHDT, CDR2 YNNKEL, per germline (reference sequence). The CDR3 loop is CASSQEGTGDEQYF. The DNA of the CDR3 is TGTGCCAGCAGCCAAGAGGGGACAGGGGACGAGCAGTACTTC.

The rearrangement uses TRBV5-1 and TRBJ2-3, with D possibly matching TRBD1 (6 bases). The CDR3 is made up of 14 amino acids. Germline V gene sequence: CDR1 SGHRS, CDR2 YFSETQ. V was shortened by 1 base and J by 5 bases, with 11 bases between the two germline ends. CDR3 region: CASSLTGKGDTQYF. In nucleotides, the CDR3 is TGCGCCAGCAGCTTGACAGGGAAAGGAGATACGCAGTATTTT.

This clonotype was counted many times. The rearrangement joins TRBV5-1 to TRBJ1-2; the D gene is possibly TRBD1 (5 bases). Trimming pared 0 bases from V and 1 base from J, leaving 13 bases between. Germline assignment: CDR1 SGHRS and CDR2 YFSETQ. The CDR3 is 16 residues long. The CDR3 region is CASSLDARGHNYGYTF. The CDR3 DNA reads TGCGCCAGCAGCTTGGACGCGAGGGGTCATAACTATGGCTACACCTTC.

This clonotype was seen at least ten times. V gene TRBV2 combines with J gene TRBJ1-6; 8 bases match TRBD1. V trimming: 10 bases; J trimming: 3 bases; junction bases outside the gene matches: 2. Germline CDR1 is SNHLY and CDR2 is FYNNEI. The CDR3 length is 13 residues. CDR3 region: CATGQDYNSPLHF. The CDR3 DNA is TGTGCCACGGGACAGGACTATAATTCACCCCTCCACTTT.

Many counts were recorded for this clonotype. For the CDR3, the DNA is TGTGCCACCAGCAGAGCTAGGAGCAGGGGTGGTACAGATACGCAGTATTTT. It codes for CATSRARSRGGTDTQYF. V usage is TRBV15 and J usage is TRBJ2-3; weak D call: TRBD1 (6 bases). In germline, CDR1 is LNHNV, CDR2 YYDKDF (reference sequence). Trimming pared 1 base from V and 3 bases from J, leaving 17 bases between. This CDR3 comprises 17 residues.

This clonotype appeared many times. This chain links TRBV2 with TRBJ1-5; 10 bases map to TRBD1. Unmatched junction bases numbered 4, after V lost 7 bases and J lost 4 bases. The CDR3 is 14 residues long. Germline V lookup: CDR1 SNHLY, CDR2 FYNNEI. The CDR3 loop is CASMDRGANQPQHF. The CDR3 region has the DNA TGTGCCAGCATGGACAGGGGGGCAAATCAGCCCCAGCATTTT.

The V gene is TRBV18, the J gene TRBJ1-3; no reliable D call. This CDR3 spans 19 amino acids. Trimming left V 2 bases short and J 0 bases short, with 20 bases between. Germline assignment: CDR1 KGHSH and CDR2 LQKENI. CDR3 bases: TGTGCCAGCTCACCAGGGTACAGTCCCGCTATCCCCTCTGGAAACACCATATATTTT. It translates to CASSPGYSPAIPSGNTIYF. Full variable domain (remainder filled in from reference TRBV18 and TRBJ1-3): NAGVMQNPRHLVRRRGQEARLRCSPMKGHSHVYWYRQLPEEGLKFMVYLQKENIIDESGMPKERFSAEFPKEGPSILRIQQVVRGDSAAYFCASSPGYSPAIPSGNTIYFGEGSWLTVV.

This clonotype has a count of ten or more. The V call is TRBV28, the J call TRBJ2-5, with 7 bases that match TRBD2. Losses at the gene ends were 2 bases for V and 2 bases for J; bases not matched to a gene: 23. Per the germline V gene, CDR1 is MDHEN and CDR2 is SYDVKM. This CDR3 is built from 21 residues. The CDR3 spells CASSLGRLREREGIGQETQYF. Here the CDR3 DNA reads TGTGCCAGCAGTTTAGGGAGGCTGAGAGAGAGGGAGGGGATAGGACAAGAGACCCAGTACTTC.

The chain joins TRBV5-6 to TRBJ1-1; D is undetermined. Germline lookup yields CDR1 SGHDT and CDR2 YYEEEE. Between the trimmed V and J ends, which lost 4 bases and 5 bases, there was a span of 9 bases. The CDR3 spans 12 residues. The CDR3 is CASSAMRTEAFF. CDR3 in DNA: TGTGCCAGCAGCGCGATGAGAACTGAAGCTTTCTTT.

This clonotype was counted many times. The chain links TRBV7-9 to TRBJ2-3; D is possibly TRBD2 (6 bases). The CDR3 covers 17 residues. Between the trimmed V and J ends, which lost 6 bases and 2 bases, there was a span of 21 bases. From germline, CDR1 is SEHNR and CDR2 FQNEAQ (reference sequence). The CDR3 protein is CASSKPGTGPDTDTQYF. In DNA form, the CDR3 reads TGTGCCAGCAGTAAACCCGGGACTGGCCCAGACACAGATACGCAGTATTTT.

This clonotype was observed at least ten times. This chain connects TRBV11-2 to TRBJ2-7, with D perhaps TRBD2 (5 bases). The V end was cut by 8 bases, the J end by 6 bases, with 14 bases between. The CDR3 spans 12 residues. Germline V gives CDR1 SGHAT, CDR2 FQNNGV. The CDR3 DNA reads as TGTGCCAGCGGTTGGGAAGGGAGCGAGCAGTACTTC. Translation: CASGWEGSEQYF.